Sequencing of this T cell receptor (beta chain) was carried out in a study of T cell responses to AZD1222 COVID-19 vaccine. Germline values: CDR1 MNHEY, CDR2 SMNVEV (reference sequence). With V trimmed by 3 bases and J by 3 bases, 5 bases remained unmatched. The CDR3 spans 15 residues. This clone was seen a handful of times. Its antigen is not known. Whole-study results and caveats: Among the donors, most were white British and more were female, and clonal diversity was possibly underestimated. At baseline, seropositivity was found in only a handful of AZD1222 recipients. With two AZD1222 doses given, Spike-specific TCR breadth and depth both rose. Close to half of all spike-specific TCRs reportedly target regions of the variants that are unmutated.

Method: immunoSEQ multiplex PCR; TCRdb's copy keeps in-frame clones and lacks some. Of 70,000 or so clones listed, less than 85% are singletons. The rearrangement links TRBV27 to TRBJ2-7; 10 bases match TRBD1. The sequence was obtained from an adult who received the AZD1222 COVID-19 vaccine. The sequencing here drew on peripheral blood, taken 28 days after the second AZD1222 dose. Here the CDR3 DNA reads TGTGCCAGCAGTTTGGGACAGGGGACTGTCTACGAGCAGTACTTC. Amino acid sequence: CASSLGQGTVYEQYF.